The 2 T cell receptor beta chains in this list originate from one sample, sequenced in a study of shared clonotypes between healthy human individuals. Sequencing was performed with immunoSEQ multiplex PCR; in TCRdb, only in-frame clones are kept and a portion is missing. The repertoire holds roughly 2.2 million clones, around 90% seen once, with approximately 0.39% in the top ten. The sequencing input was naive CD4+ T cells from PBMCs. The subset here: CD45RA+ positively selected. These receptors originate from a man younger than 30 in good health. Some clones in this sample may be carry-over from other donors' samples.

DNA for the CDR3: TGTGCCAGCAGTGGAGCCTCCTCTGGGGCCAACGTCCTGACTTTC. Amino acids: CASSGASSGANVLTF. The V and J genes are TRBV27 and TRBJ2-6; D gene unclear. Germline lookup yields CDR1 MNHEY and CDR2 SMNVEV (reference sequence). V was clipped by 5 bases and J by 0 bases, with 8 bases between them. The CDR3 has 15 amino acids.

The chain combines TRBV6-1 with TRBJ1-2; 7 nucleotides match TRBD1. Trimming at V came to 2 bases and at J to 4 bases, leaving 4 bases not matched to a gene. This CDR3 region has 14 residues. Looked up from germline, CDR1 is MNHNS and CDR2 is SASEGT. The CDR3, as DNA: TGTGCCAGCAGTGAAAATGACAGGGCCTATGGCTACACCTTC. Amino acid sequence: CASSENDRAYGYTF.